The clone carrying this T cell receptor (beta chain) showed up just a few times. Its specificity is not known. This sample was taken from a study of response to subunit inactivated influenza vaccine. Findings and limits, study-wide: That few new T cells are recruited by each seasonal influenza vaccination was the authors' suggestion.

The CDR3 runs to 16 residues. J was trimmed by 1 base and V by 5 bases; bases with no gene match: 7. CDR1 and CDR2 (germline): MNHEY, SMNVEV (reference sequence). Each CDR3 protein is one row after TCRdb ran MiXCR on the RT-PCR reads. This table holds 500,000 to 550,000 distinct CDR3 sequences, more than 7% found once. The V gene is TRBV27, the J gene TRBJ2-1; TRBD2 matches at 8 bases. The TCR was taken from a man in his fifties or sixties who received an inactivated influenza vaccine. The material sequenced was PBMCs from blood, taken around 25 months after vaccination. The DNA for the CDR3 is TGTGCCAGCAGTCGAAGCGGGAGCGTTTCCTACAATGAGCAGTTCTTC. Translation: CASSRSGSVSYNEQFF.